This T cell receptor (beta chain) emerged from a study of cytomegalovirus exposure and HLA in healthy donors. The primer mix had 60 Vbeta and 13 Jbeta primers. Clones were read by immunoSEQ multiplex PCR, and TCRdb kept only the in-frame ones, dropping some. The sample lists approximately 120,000 clones; 70% to 80% were seen once. As for this clone: What it recognizes is unknown.

Whole-study results and caveats: As was reported, the HLA-A and HLA-B alleles of most subjects were accurately predicted from TCR beta sequences.

The receptor was derived from a man aged 45-65 years in good health and CMV-seronegative. Sequenced sample: PBMCs.

The CDR3 nucleotides are TGTGCCAGCACCCTGGGAGGGGGGGAAATGAACACTGAAGCTTTCTTT. This translates into CASTLGGGEMNTEAFF. J is TRBJ1-1 and V is TRBV2; weak D call: TRBD1 (6 bases). This CDR3 region has 16 residues. V gave up 7 bases and J gave up 0 bases, with 18 bases separating them. Germline V CDR1 and CDR2: SNHLY, FYNNEI.